A selection of T cell receptor beta chains follows, all from one sample in a study of blood T cell repertoires in COVID-19. The protocol was immunoSEQ multiplex PCR, while the TCRdb copy is restricted to in-frame clones and leaves out a portion. This table has 270,000 or so clones, around 92% appearing once. Sequenced sample: peripheral blood. These TCRs come from a woman in her thirties with COVID-19, enrolled during active disease. Both conserved end residues are part of each CDR3. D genes are given only for firm matches. Clone sizes are given selectively: once, few, many, or a class where the clone is expanded.

>.|13|TRBV10-2|few|TRBJ2-7
TGCGCCAGCAGTGGGGGCAGCCGATACGAGCAGTACTTC
CASSGGSRYEQYF
>TRBD1|16|TRBV6-4|.|TRBJ2-7
TGTGCCAGCAGGACAGGGTGGACGGACAATTACTACGAGCAGTACTTC
CASRTGWTDNYYEQYF
>TRBD1|15|TRBV7-9|.|TRBJ1-5
TGTGCCAGCAGCCCCGGACAGGGGGAAAATCAGCCCCAGCATTTT
CASSPGQGENQPQHF
>.|13|TRBV6-5|.|TRBJ1-2
TGTGCCAGCAGTTACCTGGGCTCGGATGGCTACACCTTC
CASSYLGSDGYTF
>TRBD1|16|TRBV18|.|TRBJ1-1
TGTGCCAGCTCACCCGCAGGGGGTAGGTTAAACACTGAAGCTTTCTTT
CASSPAGGRLNTEAFF
>TRBD1|15|TRBV5-1|once|TRBJ2-2
TGCGCCAGCAGCTGGACAGGGGGGAGTATCGGGGAGCTGTTTTTT
CASSWTGGSIGELFF
>TRBD2|16|TRBV5-1|.|TRBJ2-5
TGCGCCAGCAGCCCCAAAGGGACTACTCTTCCAGAGACCCAGTACTTC
CASSPKGTTLPETQYF
>TRBD1|17|TRBV5-1|.|TRBJ2-2
TGCGCCAGCAGCTTAACCGACAGGGGATTTTACACCGGGGAGCTGTTTTTT
CASSLTDRGFYTGELFF
>TRBD2|15|TRBV5-6|.|TRBJ2-7
TGTGCCAGCAGCTTGGCTGGCGGGGGGAACTACGAGCAGTACTTC
CASSLAGGGNYEQYF
>.|13|TRBV5-6|.|TRBJ1-4
TGTGCCAGCAGCTCAAGGCAGGGCAAAGCACTGTTTTTT
CASSSRQGKALFF
>TRBD2|13|TRBV5-1|.|TRBJ2-7
TGCGCCAGCAGCTTGCGGGGGGGCCCCGAGCAGTACTTC
CASSLRGGPEQYF
>.|13|TRBV11-3|.|TRBJ1-1
TGTGCCAGCAGCTGGACTGTGAACACTGAAGCTTTCTTT
CASSWTVNTEAFF
>.|19|TRBV28|.|TRBJ1-1
TGTGCCAGCAGTAGTTGGGGAGGGCCCATAAGGGGGGACAACACTGAAGCTTTCTTT
CASSSWGGPIRGDNTEAFF
>TRBD1|15|TRBV6-2/TRBV6-3|.|TRBJ2-1
TGTGCCAGCAGCCGAACATGGACGACAGGGGATGAGCAGTTCTTC
CASSRTWTTGDEQFF
>.|10|TRBV7-5|.|TRBJ2-3
TGTGTCAGAACCGCCGGGAAGAGGTATTTT
CVRTAGKRYF
>TRBD2|14|TRBV6-5|.|TRBJ2-5
TGTGCCAGCAGTTACCAGGGAGGGGCGGAGACCCAGTACTTC
CASSYQGGAETQYF
>.|16|TRBV14|.|TRBJ1-3
TGTGCCAGCAGTCCAGCCCCTGGGGCAGGGGAAAACACCATATATTTT
CASSPAPGAGENTIYF
>.|13|TRBV29-1|.|TRBJ2-5
TGCAGCGTTGACCTGGGCCTCCAAGAGACCCAGTACTTC
CSVDLGLQETQYF
>TRBD2|13|TRBV6-5|.|TRBJ2-1
TGTGCCAGCAGTTCGGGACTAGCAATACGCAAGTTCTTC
CASSSGLAIRKFF
>.|14|TRBV19|once|TRBJ1-2
TGTGCCAGTAGTATAAGGGAGGTTCACTATGGCTACACCTTC
CASSIREVHYGYTF
>.|16|TRBV7-6|.|TRBJ2-2
TGTGCCAGCAGCTTTGATCCCACTTTCTCCACCGGGGAGCTGTTTTTT
CASSFDPTFSTGELFF
>TRBD2|14|TRBV6-6|.|TRBJ2-3
TGTGCCAGCACCACGGCGGGGGGGTCGGATACGCAGTATTTT
CASTTAGGSDTQYF
>.|14|TRBV27|.|TRBJ1-2
TGTGCCAGCAGTTCAGGGTATGGGAACTATGGCTACACCTTC
CASSSGYGNYGYTF
>.|14|TRBV5-1|.|TRBJ1-4
TGCGCCAGCAGCATCACGGCGGATAATGAAAAACTGTTTTTT
CASSITADNEKLFF
>.|15|TRBV7-9|.|TRBJ2-5
TGTGCCAGCGGATACGAGTTCCCGGGCGGGGAGACCCAGTACTTC
CASGYEFPGGETQYF